Presented here are 24 T cell receptor beta chains from one specimen sequenced in a study of cytomegalovirus exposure and HLA in healthy donors. The PCR ran on 60 Vbeta and 13 Jbeta primers. Libraries were prepared by immunoSEQ multiplex PCR; TCRdb keeps only in-frame clonotypes and omits some of them. The sample yields some 190,000 clones, 77% seen once. The source material was PBMCs. The receptors originated from a woman in her twenties or thirties in good health and CMV-seropositive.

J is TRBJ1-4 and V is TRBV5-1; tentatively, D is TRBD1 (5 bases). Germline V gives CDR1 SGHRS, CDR2 YFSETQ. CDR3 length equals 13 residues. The V and J ends lost 3 bases and 7 bases respectively, with 10 bases between them. CDR3 DNA: TGCGCCAGCAGCTCAGGGCTCTCTGAAAAACTGTTTTTT. Protein product: CASSSGLSEKLFF. The full variable domain, completed using reference TRBV5-1 and TRBJ1-4, is KAGVTQTPRYLIKTRGQQVTLSCSPISGHRSVSWYQQTPGQGLQFLFEYFSETQRNKGNFPGRFSGRQFSNSRSEMNVSTLELGDSALYLCASSSGLSEKLFFGSGTQLSVL.

The sample holds a few counts of this clone. V usage is TRBV30 and J usage is TRBJ2-5; TRBD2 agrees at 7 bases. Germline CDR1 reads GTSNPN; CDR2 reads SVGIG (reference sequence). Trimming cost V 7 bases and J 1 base; bases outside gene matches: 6. This CDR3 spans 13 amino acids. The CDR3: CASRRGTQETQYF. In nucleotides, the CDR3 is TGTGCCTCCCGGCGGGGGACCCAAGAGACCCAGTACTTC.

This chain joins TRBV18 and TRBJ2-4; TRBD2 matches 12 bases. Germline V gene data show CDR1 as KGHSH and CDR2 as LQKENI. The CDR3 sequence is 17 residues long. V was clipped by 3 bases and J by 0 bases; unmatched bases: 3. Here the CDR3 DNA reads TGTGCCAGCTCACCCGGACTAGCGGGGCTAGCCAAAAACATTCAGTACTTC. This codes for CASSPGLAGLAKNIQYF.

The chain combines TRBV7-2 with TRBJ2-2; D uncertain. This CDR3 comprises 14 residues. The germline V gene encodes CDR1 SGHTA and CDR2 FQGNSA. V lost 3 bases to trimming and J lost 1 base, with 6 bases between them. The CDR3 nucleotides read TGTGCCAGCAGCTTCCAACAGAACACCGGGGAGCTGTTTTTT. This translates into CASSFQQNTGELFF.

The genes are TRBV7-3 and TRBJ2-7; TRBD2 aligns across 7 bases. Germline V gene sequence: CDR1 SGHTA, CDR2 FQGTGA. CDR3 length: 18 amino acids. J gave up 0 bases and V 1 base, and 12 bases lay outside the gene matches. The CDR3 region is CASSLKVERGFSSYEQYF. The DNA for the CDR3 is TGTGCCAGCAGCTTAAAGGTCGAGCGGGGTTTCTCCTCCTACGAGCAGTACTTC.

The J gene is TRBJ2-3, the V gene TRBV28; D possibly corresponds to TRBD2 (5 bases). CDR1 and CDR2 (germline): MDHEN, SYDVKM. V gave up 3 bases and J gave up 1 base, with 20 bases separating them. The CDR3 is 18 residues long. Here the CDR3 reads CASSFPRGSREGTDTQYF. For the CDR3, the DNA is TGTGCCAGCAGTTTCCCCCGAGGGTCCCGAGAGGGCACAGATACGCAGTATTTT.

The chain uses TRBV6-5 and TRBJ2-5, with TRBD2 as a possible D gene (5 bases). CDR1 MNHEY and CDR2 SVGAGI come from the germline V gene. V dropped 8 bases and J dropped 5 bases, with 18 bases sitting between them. The CDR3 is 14 amino acids. The CDR3 is CASPPVGECETQYF. DNA for the CDR3: TGTGCCAGCCCCCCCGTCGGGGAGTGCGAGACCCAGTACTTC.

The CDR3 spells CASSLNPGGRLPQHF. The CDR3, as DNA: TGTGCCAGCAGTTTAAATCCGGGGGGCCGGCTGCCCCAGCATTTT. This chain links TRBV27 with TRBJ1-5; D might be TRBD1 (6 bases). Germline CDR1 is MNHEY and CDR2 is SMNVEV (reference sequence). With 2 bases removed from V and 9 bases from J, the gap between germline ends came to 17 bases. This CDR3 has 15 amino acids.

The chain combines TRBV5-4 with TRBJ2-1, with D possibly TRBD1 on 5 matching bases. The germline V gene encodes CDR1 SGHNT and CDR2 YYREEE (reference sequence). Trimming pared 0 bases from V and 8 bases from J, leaving 15 bases between. This CDR3 contains 15 residues. CDR3 sequence: CASSLAVGVSDEQFF. The CDR3 nucleotides read TGTGCCAGCAGCTTGGCAGTAGGGGTGAGCGATGAGCAGTTCTTC.

This clone has only a few counts. J is TRBJ2-2 and V is TRBV9; weak D call: TRBD2 (5 bases). V dropped 4 bases and J dropped 0 bases, with 10 bases sitting between them. Germline CDR1 reads SGDLS; CDR2 reads YYNGEE. The length of the CDR3 is 15 residues. The CDR3 protein is CASSQSGPNTGELFF. CDR3 nucleotide sequence: TGTGCCAGCAGCCAAAGCGGCCCGAACACCGGGGAGCTGTTTTTT.

J is TRBJ1-2 and V is TRBV4-1; D gene uncertain. This CDR3 has 15 amino acids. Germline V gene data show CDR1 as MGHRA and CDR2 as YSYEKL. The ends were cut back, 4 bases at V and 6 bases at J, with 18 bases in the middle. CDR3 sequence: CASSPHPNAQDGYTF. Here the CDR3 DNA reads TGCGCCAGCAGCCCCCACCCGAATGCCCAGGATGGCTACACCTTC.

This chain joins TRBV9 and TRBJ2-1; TRBD2 matches 9 bases. This CDR3 contains 19 residues. Trimming cost V 0 bases and J 0 bases; bases outside gene matches: 10. Germline V gene sequence: CDR1 SGDLS, CDR2 YYNGEE. CDR3 region: CASSVEWASGEVSYNEQFF. In DNA form, the CDR3 reads TGTGCCAGCAGCGTAGAATGGGCTAGCGGGGAAGTCTCCTACAATGAGCAGTTCTTC.

This clone was picked up a small number of times. The chain employs TRBV5-1 and TRBJ2-3; 8 bases line up with TRBD2. V gave up 4 bases and J gave up 5 bases; unmatched junction bases: 12. Germline V gene sequence: CDR1 SGHRS, CDR2 YFSETQ. The CDR3 has 16 amino acids. CDR3 bases: TGCGCCAGCAGCCCCCGCCGCGGGGGGTCGGGAGATACGCAGTATTTT. It translates to CASSPRRGGSGDTQYF. Full variable domain (remainder filled in from reference TRBV5-1 and TRBJ2-3): KAGVTQTPRYLIKTRGQQVTLSCSPISGHRSVSWYQQTPGQGLQFLFEYFSETQRNKGNFPGRFSGRQFSNSRSEMNVSTLELGDSALYLCASSPRRGGSGDTQYFGPGTRLTVL.

The rearrangement links TRBV6-6 to TRBJ1-4; D unclear. Germline CDR1 is MNHNY and CDR2 is SVGAGI (reference sequence). The CDR3 contains 12 residues. Trimming pared 6 bases from V and 11 bases from J, leaving 13 bases between. The CDR3 region is CASSSAVVKLFF. DNA of the CDR3: TGTGCCAGCAGCTCTGCGGTAGTGAAACTGTTTTTT.

The gene calls are TRBV5-1 and TRBJ2-5; D is perhaps TRBD1 (6 bases). V was shortened by 5 bases and J by 4 bases, with 21 bases between the two germline ends. Germline-derived CDR1 and CDR2 are SGHRS and YFSETQ. The CDR3 sequence is 16 residues long. The CDR3 coding sequence is TGCGCCAGCAGACGCACTGAATACCTCAGGGGAGAGACCCAGTACTTC. Protein sequence: CASRRTEYLRGETQYF.

This rearrangement joins TRBV6-6 to TRBJ1-4, with 10 positions matching TRBD1. The CDR3 runs to 13 residues. J lost 10 bases, V lost 6 bases, and 5 bases had no gene match. Germline lookup yields CDR1 MNHNY and CDR2 SVGAGI (reference sequence). CDR3 sequence (DNA): TGTGCCAGCAGCTGGGACAGGGGAGGAAAACTGTTTTTT. It codes for CASSWDRGGKLFF.

This clone has more than one count but fewer than ten. CDR3 in DNA: TGTGCCAGCAACCCCCACGGGACTAGCGGATACAATGAGCAGTTCTTC. It specifies CASNPHGTSGYNEQFF. The chain recombines TRBV2 with TRBJ2-1; 11 nucleotides match TRBD2. CDR3 length: 16 amino acids. CDR1 is SNHLY, CDR2 FYNNEI, per germline. J was trimmed by 4 bases and V by 7 bases; bases with no gene match: 9.

The gene calls are TRBV12-1 and TRBJ1-2. TRBV12-1 is an annotated pseudogene. CDR3 length: 15 amino acids. The CDR3 nucleotides read TGTGCCAGCAGCTCCTGGGGGGGGTCCAACTATGGCTACACCTTC. Translation: CASSSWGGSNYGYTF.

The V gene is TRBV5-1, the J gene TRBJ1-2; no firm D call. V shed 6 bases and J shed 4 bases, with 7 bases lying between them. This CDR3 has 11 amino acids. Germline V gives CDR1 SGHRS, CDR2 YFSETQ. CDR3 in amino acids: CASTSGYGYTF. The CDR3 bases are TGCGCCAGCACTTCAGGCTATGGCTACACCTTC.

This clone has just a few counts. The chain carries TRBV5-1 and TRBJ1-1, with a tentative D call TRBD1 (5 bases). The V gene's germline CDR1 is SGHRS and CDR2 YFSETQ. CDR3 length equals 14 residues. V shed 0 bases and J shed 4 bases, with 10 bases lying between them. The CDR3 loop reads CASSLGREGTEAFF. The CDR3 DNA is TGCGCCAGCAGCTTGGGCAGGGAGGGCACTGAAGCTTTCTTT.

This chain connects TRBV5-5 to TRBJ1-5, with 9 positions matching TRBD1. Germline CDR1 is SGHKS and CDR2 is YYEKEE (reference sequence). CDR3 length: 15 amino acids. Trimming cost V 4 bases and J 6 bases; bases outside gene matches: 8. The CDR3 DNA reads TGTGCCAGCAGCCCAAACACAGGGGGCCTTCAGCCCCAGCATTTT. This encodes CASSPNTGGLQPQHF.

The chain couples TRBV7-3 to TRBJ2-7; 11 nucleotides align to TRBD2. The CDR3 is 15 residues long. Germline V CDR1 and CDR2: SGHTA, FQGTGA. V gave up 5 bases and J gave up 5 bases; unmatched junction bases: 8. CDR3 coding DNA: TGTGCCAGCAGCCGCGGGACTAGCGGCCCGGACGAGCAGTACTTC. Translation gives CASSRGTSGPDEQYF.

The V call is TRBV13, the J call TRBJ2-6; the D gene is possibly TRBD1 (6 bases). Germline CDR1 is PRHDT and CDR2 is FYEKMQ (reference sequence). The V end lost 6 bases, the J end lost 3 bases, and 12 bases lay between the germline ends. The CDR3 is 15 residues long. The CDR3: CASSRRGIGANVLTF. The CDR3 DNA follows: TGTGCCAGCAGTCGAAGGGGGATTGGGGCCAACGTCCTGACTTTC.

DNA for the CDR3: TGTGCCAGCAGCCAATCCCGCAATGAGCAGTTCTTC. Its protein is CASSQSRNEQFF. J is TRBJ2-1 and V is TRBV16; D remains unclear. The germline gives CDR1 KGHSY, CDR2 FQNENV. Deletions cut 0 bases from V and 6 bases from J, with 3 bases between. CDR3 length equals 12 residues.